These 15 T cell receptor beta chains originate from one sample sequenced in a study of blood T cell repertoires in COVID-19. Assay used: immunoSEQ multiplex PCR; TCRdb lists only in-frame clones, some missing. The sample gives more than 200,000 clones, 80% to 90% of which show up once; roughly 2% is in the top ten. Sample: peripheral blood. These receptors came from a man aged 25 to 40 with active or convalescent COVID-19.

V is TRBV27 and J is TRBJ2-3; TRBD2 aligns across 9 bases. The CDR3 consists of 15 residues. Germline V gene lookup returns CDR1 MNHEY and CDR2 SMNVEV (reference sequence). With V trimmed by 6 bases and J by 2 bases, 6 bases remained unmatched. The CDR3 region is CASRRGGAFTDTQYF. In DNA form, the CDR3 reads TGTGCCAGCAGGCGCGGGGGGGCCTTCACAGATACGCAGTATTTT.

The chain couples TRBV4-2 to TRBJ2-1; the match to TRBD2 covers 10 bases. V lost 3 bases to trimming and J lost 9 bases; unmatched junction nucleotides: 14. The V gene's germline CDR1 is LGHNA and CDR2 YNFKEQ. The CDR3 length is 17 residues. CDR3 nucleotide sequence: TGTGCCAGCAGCCACTCTACCGGGAGCGGGGGGGCAGGTGAGCAGTTCTTC. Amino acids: CASSHSTGSGGAGEQFF.

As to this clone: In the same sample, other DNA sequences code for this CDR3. The CDR3 coding sequence is TGTGCCAGCAGCCTAAGCACAGATACGCAGTATTTT. Translating gives CASSLSTDTQYF. The chain is built from TRBV12-3 or TRBV12-4 and TRBJ2-3; unclear D gene. The CDR3 length is 12 residues. Trimming cost V 6 bases and J 0 bases, with 4 bases left between them.

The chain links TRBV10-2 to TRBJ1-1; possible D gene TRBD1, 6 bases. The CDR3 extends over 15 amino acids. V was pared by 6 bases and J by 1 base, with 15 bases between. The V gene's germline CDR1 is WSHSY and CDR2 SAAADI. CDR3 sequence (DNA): TGCGCCAGCAGACTCCGGACAGATCCGAACACTGAAGCTTTCTTT. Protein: CASRLRTDPNTEAFF.

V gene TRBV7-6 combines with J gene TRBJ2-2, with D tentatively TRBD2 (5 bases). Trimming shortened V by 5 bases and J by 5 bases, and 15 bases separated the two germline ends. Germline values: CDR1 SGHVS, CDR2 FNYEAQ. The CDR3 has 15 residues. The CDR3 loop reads CASSHGGLSTGELFF. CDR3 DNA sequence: TGTGCCAGCAGCCACGGAGGCCTTTCTACCGGGGAGCTGTTTTTT. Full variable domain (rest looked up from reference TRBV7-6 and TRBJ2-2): GAGVSQSPRYKVTKRGQDVALRCDPISGHVSLYWYRQALGQGPEFLTYFNYEAQQDKSGLPNDRFSAERPEGSISTLTIQRTEQRDSAMYRCASSHGGLSTGELFFGEGSRLTVL.

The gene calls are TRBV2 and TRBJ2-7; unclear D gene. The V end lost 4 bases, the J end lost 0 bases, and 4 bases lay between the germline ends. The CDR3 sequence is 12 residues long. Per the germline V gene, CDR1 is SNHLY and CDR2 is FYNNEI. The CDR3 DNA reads TGTGCCAGCAGTGCCTACTCCTACGAGCAGTACTTC. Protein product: CASSAYSYEQYF.

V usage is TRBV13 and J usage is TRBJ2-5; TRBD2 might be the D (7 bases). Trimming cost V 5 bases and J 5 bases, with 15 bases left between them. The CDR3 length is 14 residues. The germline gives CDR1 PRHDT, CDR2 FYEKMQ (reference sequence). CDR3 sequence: CASSPGGGGETQYF. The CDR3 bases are TGTGCCAGCAGCCCTGGCGGCGGGGGCGAGACCCAGTACTTC. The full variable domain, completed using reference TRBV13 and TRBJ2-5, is AAGVIQSPRHLIKEKRETATLKCYPIPRHDTVYWYQQGPGQDPQFLISFYEKMQSDKGSIPDRFSAQQFSDYHSELNMSSLELGDSALYFCASSPGGGGETQYFGPGTRLLVL.

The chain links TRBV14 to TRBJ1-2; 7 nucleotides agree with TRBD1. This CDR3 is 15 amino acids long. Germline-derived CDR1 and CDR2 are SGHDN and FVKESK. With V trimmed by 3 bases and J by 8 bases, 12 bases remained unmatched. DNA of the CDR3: TGTGCCAGCAGCCAGACAGGGACCGGGCCCGGAGGCTACACCTTC. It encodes CASSQTGTGPGGYTF.

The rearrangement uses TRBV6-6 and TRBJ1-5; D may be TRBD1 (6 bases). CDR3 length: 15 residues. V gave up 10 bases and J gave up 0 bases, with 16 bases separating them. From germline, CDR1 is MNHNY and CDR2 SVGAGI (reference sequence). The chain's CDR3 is CAIQGHYYSNQPQHF. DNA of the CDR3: TGTGCCATCCAGGGGCACTATTATAGCAATCAGCCCCAGCATTTT.

The CDR3 coding sequence is TGTGCCAGTAAGGCGGGGAGCTCTGGAAACACCATATATTTT. Amino acids: CASKAGSSGNTIYF. This sequence joins TRBV19 and TRBJ1-3; D gene uncertain. Deletions cut 7 bases from V and 0 bases from J, with 10 bases between. Germline-derived CDR1 and CDR2 are LNHDA and SQIVND (reference sequence). The CDR3 length is 14 residues.

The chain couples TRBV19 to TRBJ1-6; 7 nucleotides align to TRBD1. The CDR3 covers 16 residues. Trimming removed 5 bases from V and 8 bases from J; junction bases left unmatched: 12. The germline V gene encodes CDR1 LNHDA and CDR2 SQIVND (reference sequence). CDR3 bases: TGTGCCAGTAGTTCCTCAAGACAGGGCCACTATTCACCCCTCCACTTT. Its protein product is CASSSSRQGHYSPLHF. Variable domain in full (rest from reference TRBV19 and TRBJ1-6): DGGITQSPKYLFRKEGQNVTLSCEQNLNHDAMYWYRQDPGQGLRLIYYSQIVNDFQKGDIAEGYSVSREKKESFPLTVTSAQKNPTAFYLCASSSSRQGHYSPLHFGNGTRLTVT.

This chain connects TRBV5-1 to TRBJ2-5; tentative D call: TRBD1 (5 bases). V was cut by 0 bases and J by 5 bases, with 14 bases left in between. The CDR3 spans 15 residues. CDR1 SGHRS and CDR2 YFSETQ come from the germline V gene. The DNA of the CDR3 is TGCGCCAGCAGCTTGGAGACAGCCCTGGGGGAGACCCAGTACTTC. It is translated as CASSLETALGETQYF.

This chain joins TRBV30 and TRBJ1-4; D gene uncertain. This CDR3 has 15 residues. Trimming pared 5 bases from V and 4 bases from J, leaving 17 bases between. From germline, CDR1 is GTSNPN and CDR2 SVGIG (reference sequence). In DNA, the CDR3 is TGTGCCTGGGGGATGGGAGTAATACTTAATGAAAAACTGTTTTTT. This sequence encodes CAWGMGVILNEKLFF.

The chain's CDR3 is CASSEAPPGVGTNYGYTF. CDR3 nucleotides: TGTGCCAGCAGTGAAGCGCCCCCAGGGGTCGGGACTAACTATGGCTACACCTTC. This chain links TRBV6-1 with TRBJ1-2, with D maybe TRBD1 (6 bases). Trimming shortened V by 0 bases and J by 0 bases, and 17 bases separated the two germline ends. The CDR3 totals 18 residues. The V gene's germline CDR1 is MNHNS and CDR2 SASEGT.

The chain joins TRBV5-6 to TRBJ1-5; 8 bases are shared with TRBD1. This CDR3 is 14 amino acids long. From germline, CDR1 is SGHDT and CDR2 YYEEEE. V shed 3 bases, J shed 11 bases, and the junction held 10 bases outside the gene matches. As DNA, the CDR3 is TGTGCCAGCAGCTATAGGACAGGGCGGGGTTCCCAGCATTTT. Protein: CASSYRTGRGSQHF.